This paragraph covers one TCR beta chain sequence. Using immunoSEQ multiplex PCR, the repertoire was profiled, and TCRdb retains in-frame clones only, with some absent. The table includes 15,000 or so clones, more than 60% detected once. Treatment specified: randomized to nivolumab then ipilimumab (arm A) or the reverse (arm B). No patient had prior DNA-damaging chemotherapy. This CDR3 has 14 amino acids. The V gene end was trimmed by 5 bases and the J gene end by 4 bases; junction bases not matched to a gene: 6. CDR1 is MDHEN and CDR2 is SYDVKM in the germline V gene. This sample was included in a study of sequential checkpoint blockade in melanoma. Across the whole study: First-line arms were nivolumab then ipilimumab, or the reverse, randomized 1:1.

The genes are TRBV28 and TRBJ2-5; TRBD1 matches at 8 bases. This TCR derives from a human donor with melanoma. The specimen was CD8+ T cells sorted from blood (inferred from file names), collected from a patient given nivolumab and ipilimumab in sequence. Here the CDR3 DNA reads TGTGCCAGCAGTGAGTCAGGGGGCCGAGAGACCCAGTACTTC. This sequence encodes CASSESGGRETQYF.